This T cell receptor (beta chain) was retrieved from a study of cytomegalovirus exposure and HLA in healthy donors. Study observations and caveats: In most subjects, TCR beta sequences reportedly gave accurate predictions of HLA-A and HLA-B alleles.

The V and J ends lost 3 bases and 4 bases respectively, with 15 bases between them. There are 15 residues in the CDR3. CDR1 and CDR2 (germline): LNHDA, SQIVND (reference sequence). Points on this clone: The target antigen is unknown.

Healthy people donating bone marrow made up the donors. PCR amplification relied on 60 Vbeta primers (plus 13 Jbeta primers). Method: immunoSEQ multiplex PCR; TCRdb's copy keeps in-frame clones and lacks some. The sample carries more than 140,000 clones, about 79% recorded once. This receptor was obtained from a male donor in good health and CMV-seronegative. Sequencing was carried out using PBMCs. This sequence joins TRBV19 and TRBJ1-2; D is perhaps TRBD1 (6 bases). CDR3 DNA: TGTGCCAGTAGTATTTTCAGGGGTCTAGGCTATGGCTACACCTTC. Its translation: CASSIFRGLGYGYTF.